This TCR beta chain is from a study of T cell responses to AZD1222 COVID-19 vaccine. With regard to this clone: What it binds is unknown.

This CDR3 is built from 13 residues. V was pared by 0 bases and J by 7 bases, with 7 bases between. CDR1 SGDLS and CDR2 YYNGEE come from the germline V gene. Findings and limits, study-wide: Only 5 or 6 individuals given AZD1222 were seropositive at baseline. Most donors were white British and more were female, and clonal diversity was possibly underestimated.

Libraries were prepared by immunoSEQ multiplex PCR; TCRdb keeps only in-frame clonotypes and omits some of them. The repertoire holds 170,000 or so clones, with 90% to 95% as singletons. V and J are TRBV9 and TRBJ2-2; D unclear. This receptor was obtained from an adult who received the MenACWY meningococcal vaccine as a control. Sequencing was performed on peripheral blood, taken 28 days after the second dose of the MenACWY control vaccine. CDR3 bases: TGTGCCAGCAGCGTAGCTAGTGGCGGGGAGCTGTTTTTT. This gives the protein CASSVASGGELFF. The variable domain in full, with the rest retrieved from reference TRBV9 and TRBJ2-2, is DSGVTQTPKHLITATGQRVTLRCSPRSGDLSVYWYQQSLDQGLQFLIQYYNGEERAKGNILERFSAQQFPDLHSELNLSSLELGDSALYFCASSVASGGELFFGEGSRLTVL.